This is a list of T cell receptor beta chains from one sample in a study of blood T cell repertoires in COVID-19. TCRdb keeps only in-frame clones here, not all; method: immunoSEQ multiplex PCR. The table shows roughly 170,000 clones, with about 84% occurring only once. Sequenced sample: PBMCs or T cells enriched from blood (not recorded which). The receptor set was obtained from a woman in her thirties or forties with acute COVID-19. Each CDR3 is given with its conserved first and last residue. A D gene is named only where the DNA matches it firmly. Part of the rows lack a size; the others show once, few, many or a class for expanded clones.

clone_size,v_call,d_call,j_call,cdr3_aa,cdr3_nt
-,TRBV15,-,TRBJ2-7,CATSIGGSYEQYF,TGTGCCACCAGCATAGGAGGCTCCTACGAGCAGTACTTC
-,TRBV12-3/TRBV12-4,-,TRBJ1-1,CASSITQNTEAFF,TGTGCCAGCAGCATCACACAGAACACTGAAGCTTTCTTT
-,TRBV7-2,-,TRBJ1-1,CASSLVGLLNTEAFF,TGTGCCAGCAGCTTGGTGGGACTGCTGAACACTGAAGCTTTCTTT
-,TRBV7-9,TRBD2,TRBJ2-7,CASRFSSGSSYEQYF,TGTGCCAGCAGGTTCTCTAGCGGGAGTAGCTACGAGCAGTACTTC
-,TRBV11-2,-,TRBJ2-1,CASSRRASGLNYNEQFF,TGTGCCAGCAGCCGTAGAGCCTCCGGACTGAATTACAATGAGCAGTTCTTC
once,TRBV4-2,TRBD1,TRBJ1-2,CASSQVGTGANYGYTF,TGTGCCAGCAGCCAAGTCGGGACAGGGGCTAACTATGGCTACACCTTC
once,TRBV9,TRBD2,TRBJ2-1,CASSPGLAGGKVSYNEQFF,TGTGCCAGCAGCCCTGGACTAGCGGGAGGCAAGGTCTCCTACAATGAGCAGTTCTTC
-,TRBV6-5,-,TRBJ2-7,CASSREIRHEQYF,TGTGCCAGCAGTAGGGAGATTAGGCACGAGCAGTACTTC
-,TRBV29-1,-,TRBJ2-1,CSAVRLGSYNEQFF,TGCAGCGCCGTTAGACTAGGATCCTACAATGAGCAGTTCTTC
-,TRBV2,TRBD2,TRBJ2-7,CASRVTSGRSDGEQYF,TGTGCCAGCAGAGTAACTAGCGGGAGGTCCGACGGGGAGCAGTACTTC
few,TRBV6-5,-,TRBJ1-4,CASSAGTTNEKLFF,TGTGCCAGCTCCGCCGGGACAACTAATGAAAAACTGTTTTTT
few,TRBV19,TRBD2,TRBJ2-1,CASSIGLADYNEQFF,TGTGCCAGTAGTATAGGGCTAGCGGATTACAATGAGCAGTTCTTC
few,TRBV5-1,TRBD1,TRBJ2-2,CASRRDRGSGELFF,TGCGCCAGCAGACGGGACAGGGGAAGTGGGGAGCTGTTTTTT
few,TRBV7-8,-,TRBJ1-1,CASSSMNTEAFF,TGTGCCAGCAGCTCCATGAACACTGAAGCTTTCTTT
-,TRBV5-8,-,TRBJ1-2,CASSSKGVALPGYTF,TGTGCCAGCAGCTCAAAGGGGGTCGCGCTTCCTGGCTACACCTTC
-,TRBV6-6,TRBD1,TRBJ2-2,CASSRTGDRVTGELFF,TGTGCCAGCAGTCGCACGGGGGACAGGGTCACCGGGGAGCTGTTTTTT
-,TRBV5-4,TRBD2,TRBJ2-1,CASSLGPGLAPRDEQFF,TGTGCCAGCAGCTTGGGCCCGGGACTAGCGCCTCGGGATGAGCAGTTCTTC
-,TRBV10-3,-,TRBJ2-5,CAISVAWQGETQYF,TGTGCCATCAGTGTTGCTTGGCAGGGGGAGACCCAGTACTTC
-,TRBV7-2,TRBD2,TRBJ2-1,CASSYLLAGRNEQFF,TGTGCCAGCAGCTATCTACTAGCGGGAAGGAATGAGCAGTTCTTC
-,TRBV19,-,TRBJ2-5,CASSIRRGEGRQETQYF,TGTGCCAGTAGTATACGGAGGGGGGAGGGCCGACAAGAGACCCAGTACTTC
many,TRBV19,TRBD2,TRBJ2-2,CASSIGGRYTGELFF,TGTGCCAGTAGTATAGGCGGGAGATACACCGGGGAGCTGTTTTTT
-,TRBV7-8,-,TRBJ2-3,CASSLEATDTQYF,TGTGCCAGCAGCTTAGAAGCTACAGATACGCAGTATTTT
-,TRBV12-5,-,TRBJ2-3,CASGLVSNTQYF,TGTGCTAGTGGTTTGGTTAGTAATACGCAGTATTTT
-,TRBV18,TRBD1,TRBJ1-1,CASSPGTGANTEAFF,TGTGCCAGCTCACCCGGGACAGGGGCGAACACTGAAGCTTTCTTT
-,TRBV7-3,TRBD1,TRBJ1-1,CASSAQGAGTEAFF,TGTGCCAGCAGCGCACAGGGGGCTGGGACTGAAGCTTTCTTT
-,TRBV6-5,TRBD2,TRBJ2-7,CASRMAGGYLEQYF,TGTGCCAGCAGAATGGCGGGAGGATACTTGGAGCAGTACTTC
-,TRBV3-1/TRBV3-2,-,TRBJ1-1,CASSQGIGGHTEAFF,TGTGCCAGCAGCCAAGGGATAGGAGGGCACACTGAAGCTTTCTTT
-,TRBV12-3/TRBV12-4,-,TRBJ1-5,CASSRSTDQPQHF,TGTGCCAGCAGTCGTTCGACAGATCAGCCCCAGCATTTT
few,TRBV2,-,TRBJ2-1,CASTYSPYNEQFF,TGTGCCAGCACGTACAGCCCCTACAATGAGCAGTTCTTC
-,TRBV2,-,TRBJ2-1,CASIGGTEQFF,TGTGCCAGCATTGGCGGGACCGAGCAGTTCTTC
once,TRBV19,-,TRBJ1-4,CASSIIAGSDEKLFF,TGTGCCAGTAGTATTATAGCAGGGTCGGATGAAAAACTGTTTTTT
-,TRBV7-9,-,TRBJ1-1,CASSLAPGNTEAFF,TGTGCCAGCAGCTTAGCGCCCGGGAACACTGAAGCTTTCTTT
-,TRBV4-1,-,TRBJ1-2,CASSQDVGSAGPYGYTF,TGCGCCAGCAGCCAAGACGTCGGTTCGGCAGGGCCGTACGGCTACACCTTC
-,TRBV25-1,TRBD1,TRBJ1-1,CASSGHNRGRAEAFF,TGTGCCAGCAGTGGCCACAACAGGGGTAGGGCTGAAGCTTTCTTT
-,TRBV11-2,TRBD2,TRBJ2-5,CASSLDGDRGLWETQYF,TGTGCCAGCAGCTTAGATGGGGATCGGGGACTATGGGAGACCCAGTACTTC
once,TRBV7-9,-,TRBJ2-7,CASSLPGQMVEQYF,TGTGCCAGCAGCTTACCAGGACAGATGGTAGAGCAGTACTTC
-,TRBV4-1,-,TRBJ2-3,CASSLNLGESTDTQYF,TGCGCCAGCAGCCTGAATCTCGGGGAAAGTACAGATACGCAGTATTTT
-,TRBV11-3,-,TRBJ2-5,CASSLGEGLVGETQYF,TGTGCCAGCAGCTTAGGCGAGGGTTTGGTTGGAGAGACCCAGTACTTC
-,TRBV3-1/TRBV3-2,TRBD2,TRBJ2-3,CASARLAGYTDTQYF,TGTGCCAGCGCCAGACTAGCGGGCTACACAGATACGCAGTATTTT
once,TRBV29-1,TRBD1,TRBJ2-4,CSVIIGVVGGANIQYF,TGCAGCGTTATTATCGGGGTTGTAGGGGGCGCGAACATTCAGTACTTC
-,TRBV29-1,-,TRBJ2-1,CSASSDSGTRPNEQFF,TGCAGCGCTAGTTCCGACTCCGGGACTCGCCCCAATGAGCAGTTCTTC